The present entry profiles one T cell receptor beta chain with its context. The sample is drawn from a study of CD8 T cells in Susac syndrome. Random hexamers were used to reverse transcribe an amount of roughly 0.45 to 1 ug RNA. Each CDR3 protein is one row after TCRdb ran MiXCR on the immunoSEQ multiplex PCR reads. The table records about 210,000 distinct CDR3 sequences, approximately 95% of them present only once. In blood CD8+ and CD4+ T cells, TCR beta underwent sequencing. Germline V gene sequence: CDR1 MNHEY, CDR2 SVGEGT. The CDR3 has 13 amino acids. Losses at the gene ends were 6 bases for V and 6 bases for J; bases not matched to a gene: 5.

V and J are TRBV6-2 or TRBV6-3 and TRBJ2-7; the match to TRBD1 covers 10 bases. The receptor's source is a human donor in good health. Sequencing used CD4+ T cells from PBMCs. As DNA, the CDR3 is TGTGCCAGCAGGAGGACAGGGGGACGCGAGCAGTACGTC. This translates into CASRRTGGREQYV.